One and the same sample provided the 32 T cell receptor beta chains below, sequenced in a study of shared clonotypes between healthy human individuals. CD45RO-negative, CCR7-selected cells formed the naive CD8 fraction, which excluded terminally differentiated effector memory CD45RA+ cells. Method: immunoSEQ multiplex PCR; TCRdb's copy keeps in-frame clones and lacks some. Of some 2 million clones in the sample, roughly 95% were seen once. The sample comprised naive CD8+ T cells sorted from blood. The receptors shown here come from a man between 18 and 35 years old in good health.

CDR3 sequence (DNA): TGTGCCAGCAGCCTGTTACGGGGGAGGGGGAACAATGAGCAGTTCTTC. This translates into CASSLLRGRGNNEQFF. The chain is built from TRBV14 and TRBJ2-1; D possibly corresponds to TRBD2 (7 bases). Germline V CDR1 and CDR2: SGHDN, FVKESK. The CDR3 spans 16 residues. Trimming removed 4 bases at V and 5 bases at J, with 18 bases between.

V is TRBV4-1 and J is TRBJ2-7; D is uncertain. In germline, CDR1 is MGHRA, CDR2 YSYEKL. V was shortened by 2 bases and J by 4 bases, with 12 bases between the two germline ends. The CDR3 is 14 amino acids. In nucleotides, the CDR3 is TGCGCCAGCAGCCAAAAGGTATCCTCATACGAGCAGTACTTC. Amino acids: CASSQKVSSYEQYF.

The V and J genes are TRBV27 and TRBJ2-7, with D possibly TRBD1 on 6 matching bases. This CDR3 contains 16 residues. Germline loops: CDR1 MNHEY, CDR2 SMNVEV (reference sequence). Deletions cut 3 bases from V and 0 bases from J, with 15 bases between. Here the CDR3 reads CASSFLDRLSSYEQYF. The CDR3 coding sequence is TGTGCCAGCAGTTTTCTTGACAGGCTGAGCTCCTACGAGCAGTACTTC.

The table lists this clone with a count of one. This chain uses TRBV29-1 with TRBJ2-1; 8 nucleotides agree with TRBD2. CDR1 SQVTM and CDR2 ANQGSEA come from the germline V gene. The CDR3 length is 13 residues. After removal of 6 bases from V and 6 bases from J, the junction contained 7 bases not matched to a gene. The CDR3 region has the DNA TGCAGCGTGGTGGGACTAGGGGGCAATGAGCAGTTCTTC. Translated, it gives CSVVGLGGNEQFF.

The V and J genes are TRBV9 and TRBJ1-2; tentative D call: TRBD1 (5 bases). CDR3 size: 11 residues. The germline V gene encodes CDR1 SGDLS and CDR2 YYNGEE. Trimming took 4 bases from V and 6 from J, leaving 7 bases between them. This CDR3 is CASSTGHGYTF. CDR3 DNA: TGTGCCAGCAGCACAGGACATGGCTACACCTTC.

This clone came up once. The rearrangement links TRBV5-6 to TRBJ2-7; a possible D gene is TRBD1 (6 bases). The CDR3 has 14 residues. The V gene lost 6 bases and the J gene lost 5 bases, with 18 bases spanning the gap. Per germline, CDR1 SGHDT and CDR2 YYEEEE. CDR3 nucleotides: TGTGCCAGCACTCCGGGAACAGGGATCAACGAGCAGTACTTC. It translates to CASTPGTGINEQYF.

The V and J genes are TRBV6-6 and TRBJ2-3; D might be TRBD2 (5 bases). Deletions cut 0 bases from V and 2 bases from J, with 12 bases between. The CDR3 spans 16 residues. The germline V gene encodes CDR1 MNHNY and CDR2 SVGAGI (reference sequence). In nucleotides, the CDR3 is TGTGCCAGCAGTTACTCAAGGACTCCACCCACAGATACGCAGTATTTT. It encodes CASSYSRTPPTDTQYF.

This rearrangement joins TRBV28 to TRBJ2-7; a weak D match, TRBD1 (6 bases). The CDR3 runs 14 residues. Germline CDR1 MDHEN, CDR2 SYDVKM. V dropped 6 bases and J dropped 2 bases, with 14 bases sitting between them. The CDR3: CASSPGARPYEQYF. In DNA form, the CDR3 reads TGTGCCAGCAGCCCAGGGGCGCGGCCCTACGAGCAGTACTTC. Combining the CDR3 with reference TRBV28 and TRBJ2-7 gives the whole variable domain DVKVTQSSRYLVKRTGEKVFLECVQDMDHENMFWYRQDPGLGLRLIYFSYDVKMKEKGDIPEGYSVSREKKERFSLILESASTNQTSMYLCASSPGARPYEQYFGPGTRLTVT.

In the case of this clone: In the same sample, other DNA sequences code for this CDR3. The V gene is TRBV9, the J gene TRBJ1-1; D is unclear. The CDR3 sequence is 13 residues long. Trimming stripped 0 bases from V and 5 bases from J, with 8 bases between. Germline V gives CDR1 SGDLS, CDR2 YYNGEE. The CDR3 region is CASSVGVGTEAFF. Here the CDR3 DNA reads TGTGCCAGCAGCGTAGGCGTGGGGACTGAAGCTTTCTTT.

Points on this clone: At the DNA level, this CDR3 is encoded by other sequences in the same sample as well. The CDR3 here is CASSFSNEQFF. The CDR3 DNA reads TGTGCCAGCAGTTTTTCCAATGAGCAGTTCTTC. J is TRBJ2-1 and V is TRBV28; D is unclear. The V end lost 3 bases, the J end lost 6 bases, and 3 bases lay between the germline ends. Per the germline V gene, CDR1 is MDHEN and CDR2 is SYDVKM. The CDR3 runs 11 residues. The full variable domain, rest sourced from reference TRBV28 and TRBJ2-1, is DVKVTQSSRYLVKRTGEKVFLECVQDMDHENMFWYRQDPGLGLRLIYFSYDVKMKEKGDIPEGYSVSREKKERFSLILESASTNQTSMYLCASSFSNEQFFGPGTRLTVL.

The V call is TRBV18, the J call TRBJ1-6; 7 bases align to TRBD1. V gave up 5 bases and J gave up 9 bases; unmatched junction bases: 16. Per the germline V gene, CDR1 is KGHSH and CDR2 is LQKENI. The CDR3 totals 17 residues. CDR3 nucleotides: TGTGCCAGCTCAAGCCCCTTAGAGGGGGCGCCGGGTTCACCCCTCCACTTT. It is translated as CASSSPLEGAPGSPLHF.

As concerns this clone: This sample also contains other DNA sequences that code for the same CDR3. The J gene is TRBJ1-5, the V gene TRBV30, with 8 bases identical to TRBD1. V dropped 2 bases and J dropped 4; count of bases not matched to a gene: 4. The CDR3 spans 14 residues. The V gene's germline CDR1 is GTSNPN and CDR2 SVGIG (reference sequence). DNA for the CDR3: TGTGCCTGGAGTCAAGGACAGGGAAATCAGCCCCAGCATTTT. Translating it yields CAWSQGQGNQPQHF. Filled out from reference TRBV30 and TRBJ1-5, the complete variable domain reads SQTIHQWPATLVQPVGSPLSLECTVEGTSNPNLYWYRQAAGRGLQLLFYSVGIGQISSEVPQNLSASRPQDRQFILSSKKLLLSDSGFYLCAWSQGQGNQPQHFGDGTRLSIL.

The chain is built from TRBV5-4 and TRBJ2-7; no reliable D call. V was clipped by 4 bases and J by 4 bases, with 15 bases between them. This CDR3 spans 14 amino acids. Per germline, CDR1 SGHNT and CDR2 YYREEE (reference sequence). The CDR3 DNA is TGTGCCAGCAGCGCGGACGCAGCGTTGTACGAGCAGTACTTC. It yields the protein CASSADAALYEQYF. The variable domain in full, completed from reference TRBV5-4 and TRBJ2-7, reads ETGVTQSPTHLIKTRGQQVTLRCSSQSGHNTVSWYQQALGQGPQFIFQYYREEENGRGNFPPRFSGLQFPNYSSELNVNALELDDSALYLCASSADAALYEQYFGPGTRLTVT.

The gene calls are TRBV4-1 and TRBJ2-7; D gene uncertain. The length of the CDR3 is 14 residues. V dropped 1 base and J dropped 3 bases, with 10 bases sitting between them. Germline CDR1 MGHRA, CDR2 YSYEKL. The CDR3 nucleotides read TGCGCCAGCAGCCAAGCGTTAGGCCACTACGAGCAGTACTTC. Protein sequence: CASSQALGHYEQYF.

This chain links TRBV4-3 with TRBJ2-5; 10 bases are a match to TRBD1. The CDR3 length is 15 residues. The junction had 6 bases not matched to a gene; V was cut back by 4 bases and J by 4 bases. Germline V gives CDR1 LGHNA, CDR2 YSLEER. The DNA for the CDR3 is TGCGCCAGCAGCCCCCGGGGGACAGGGGTAGAGACCCAGTACTTC. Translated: CASSPRGTGVETQYF.

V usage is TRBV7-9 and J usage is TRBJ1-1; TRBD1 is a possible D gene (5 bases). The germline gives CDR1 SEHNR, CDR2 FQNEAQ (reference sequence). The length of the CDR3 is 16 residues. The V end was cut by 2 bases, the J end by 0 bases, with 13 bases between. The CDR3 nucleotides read TGTGCCAGCAGCTTACGAGGGGCCGGGCTGAACACTGAAGCTTTCTTT. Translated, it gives CASSLRGAGLNTEAFF.

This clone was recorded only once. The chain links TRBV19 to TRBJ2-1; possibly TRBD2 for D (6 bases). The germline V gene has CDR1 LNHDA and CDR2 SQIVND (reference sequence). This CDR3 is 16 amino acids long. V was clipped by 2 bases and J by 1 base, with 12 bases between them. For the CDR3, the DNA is TGTGCCAGTAGTATAATTGGCGGGGCTTCCTACAATGAGCAGTTCTTC. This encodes CASSIIGGASYNEQFF.

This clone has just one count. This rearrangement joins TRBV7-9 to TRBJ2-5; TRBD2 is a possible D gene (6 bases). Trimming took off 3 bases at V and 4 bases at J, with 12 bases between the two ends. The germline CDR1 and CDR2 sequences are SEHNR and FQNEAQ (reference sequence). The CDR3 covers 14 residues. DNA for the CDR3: TGTGCCAGCAGCTTCGGGGACTCCGGAGAGACCCAGTACTTC. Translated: CASSFGDSGETQYF. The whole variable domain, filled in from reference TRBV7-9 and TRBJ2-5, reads DTGVSQNPRHKITKRGQNVTFRCDPISEHNRLYWYRQTLGQGPEFLTYFQNEAQLEKSRLLSDRFSAERPKGSFSTLEIQRTEQGDSAMYLCASSFGDSGETQYFGPGTRLLVL.

The CDR3 region is CASSFGQGAPGELFF. In nucleotides, the CDR3 is TGTGCCAGCAGCTTCGGACAGGGTGCCCCCGGGGAGCTGTTTTTT. The chain couples TRBV7-9 to TRBJ2-2, with 8 bases matching TRBD1. Germline loops: CDR1 SEHNR, CDR2 FQNEAQ (reference sequence). V lost 3 bases and J lost 6; bases outside the gene matches: 6. The CDR3 consists of 15 residues.

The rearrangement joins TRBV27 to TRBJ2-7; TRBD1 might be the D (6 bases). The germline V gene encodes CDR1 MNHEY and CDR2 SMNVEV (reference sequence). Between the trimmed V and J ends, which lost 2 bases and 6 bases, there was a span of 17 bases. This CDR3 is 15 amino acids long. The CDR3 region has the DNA TGTGCCAGCAGTTTAACAGGGCATCCCTCTGGCGAGCAGTACTTC. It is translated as CASSLTGHPSGEQYF.

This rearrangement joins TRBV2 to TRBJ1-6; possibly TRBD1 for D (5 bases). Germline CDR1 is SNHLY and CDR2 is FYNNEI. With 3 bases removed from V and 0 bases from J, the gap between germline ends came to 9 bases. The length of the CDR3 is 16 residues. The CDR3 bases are TGTGCCAGCAGTGAGAAGGGGAGCTCCTATAATTCACCCCTCCACTTT. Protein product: CASSEKGSSYNSPLHF.

The CDR3 spells CASGRDYNEQFF. CDR3 sequence (DNA): TGTGCCAGCGGCAGGGACTACAATGAGCAGTTCTTC. This chain connects TRBV28 to TRBJ2-1; D perhaps matches TRBD1 (5 bases). In germline, CDR1 is MDHEN, CDR2 SYDVKM. The length of the CDR3 is 12 residues. Trimming took off 8 bases at V and 3 bases at J, with 8 bases between the two ends.

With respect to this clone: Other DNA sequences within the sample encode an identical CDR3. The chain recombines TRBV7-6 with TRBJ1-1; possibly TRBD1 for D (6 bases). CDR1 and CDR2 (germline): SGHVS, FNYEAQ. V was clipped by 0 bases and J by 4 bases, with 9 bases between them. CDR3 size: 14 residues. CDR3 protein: CASSLAGGGTEAFF. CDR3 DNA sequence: TGTGCCAGCAGCTTAGCAGGGGGGGGCACTGAAGCTTTCTTT.

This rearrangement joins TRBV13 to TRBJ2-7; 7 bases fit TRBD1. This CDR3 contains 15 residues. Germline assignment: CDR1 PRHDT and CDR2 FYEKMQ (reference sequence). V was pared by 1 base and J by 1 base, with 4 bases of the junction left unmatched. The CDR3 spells CASSLDRQGSYEQYF. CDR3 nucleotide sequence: TGTGCCAGCAGCTTAGACAGACAGGGATCCTACGAGCAGTACTTC.

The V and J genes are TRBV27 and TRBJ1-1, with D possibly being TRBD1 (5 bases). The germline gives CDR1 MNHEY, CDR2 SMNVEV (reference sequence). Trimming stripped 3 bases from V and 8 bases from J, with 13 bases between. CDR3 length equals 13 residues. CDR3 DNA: TGTGCCAGCAGTTTGGGGGATGGAAGAGAAGCTTTCTTT. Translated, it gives CASSLGDGREAFF.

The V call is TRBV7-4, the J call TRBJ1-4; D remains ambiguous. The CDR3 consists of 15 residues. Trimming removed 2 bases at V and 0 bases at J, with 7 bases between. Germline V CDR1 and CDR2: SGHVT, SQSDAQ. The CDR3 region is CASSLTLTTNEKLFF. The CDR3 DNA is TGTGCCAGCAGCTTAACTTTGACAACTAATGAAAAACTGTTTTTT.

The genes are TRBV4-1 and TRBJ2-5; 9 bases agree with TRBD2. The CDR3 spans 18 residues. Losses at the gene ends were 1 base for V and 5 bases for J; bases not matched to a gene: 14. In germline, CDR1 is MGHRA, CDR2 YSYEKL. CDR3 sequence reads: CASSQGIVSGGLGETQYF. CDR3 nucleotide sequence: TGCGCCAGCAGCCAAGGCATTGTTAGCGGGGGCCTCGGGGAGACCCAGTACTTC.

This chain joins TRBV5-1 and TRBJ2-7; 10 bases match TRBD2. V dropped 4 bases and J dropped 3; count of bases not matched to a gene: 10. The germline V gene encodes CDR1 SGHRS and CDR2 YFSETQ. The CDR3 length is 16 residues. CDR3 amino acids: CASSPRPGLANYEQYF. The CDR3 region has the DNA TGCGCCAGCAGCCCGCGGCCGGGACTAGCGAACTACGAGCAGTACTTC. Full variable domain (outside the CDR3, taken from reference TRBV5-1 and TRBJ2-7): KAGVTQTPRYLIKTRGQQVTLSCSPISGHRSVSWYQQTPGQGLQFLFEYFSETQRNKGNFPGRFSGRQFSNSRSEMNVSTLELGDSALYLCASSPRPGLANYEQYFGPGTRLTVT.

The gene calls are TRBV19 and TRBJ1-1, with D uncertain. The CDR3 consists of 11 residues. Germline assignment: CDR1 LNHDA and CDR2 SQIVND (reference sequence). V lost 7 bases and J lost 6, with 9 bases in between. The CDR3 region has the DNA TGTGCCAGTACGGTGTTTGCTGAAGCTTTCTTT. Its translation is CASTVFAEAFF.

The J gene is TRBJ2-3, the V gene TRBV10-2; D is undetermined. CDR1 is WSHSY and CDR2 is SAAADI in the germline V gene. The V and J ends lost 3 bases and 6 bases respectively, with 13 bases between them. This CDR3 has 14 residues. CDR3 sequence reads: CASSDSRWADTQYF. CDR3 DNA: TGCGCCAGCAGTGACTCGCGTTGGGCGGATACGCAGTATTTT.

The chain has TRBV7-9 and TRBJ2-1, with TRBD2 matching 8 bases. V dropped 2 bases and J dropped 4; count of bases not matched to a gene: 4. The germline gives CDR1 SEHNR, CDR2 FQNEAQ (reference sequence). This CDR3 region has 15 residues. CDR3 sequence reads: CASSLYGREYNEQFF. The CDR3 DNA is TGTGCCAGCAGCTTATACGGGAGGGAATACAATGAGCAGTTCTTC.

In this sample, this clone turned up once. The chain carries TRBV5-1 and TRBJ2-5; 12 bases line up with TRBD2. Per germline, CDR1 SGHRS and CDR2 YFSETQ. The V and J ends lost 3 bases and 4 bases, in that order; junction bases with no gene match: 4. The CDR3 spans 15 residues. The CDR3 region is CASSWTSGVRETQYF. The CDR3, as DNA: TGCGCCAGCAGCTGGACTAGCGGGGTGCGAGAGACCCAGTACTTC. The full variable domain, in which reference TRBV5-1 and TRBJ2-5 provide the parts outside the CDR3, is KAGVTQTPRYLIKTRGQQVTLSCSPISGHRSVSWYQQTPGQGLQFLFEYFSETQRNKGNFPGRFSGRQFSNSRSEMNVSTLELGDSALYLCASSWTSGVRETQYFGPGTRLLVL.